Listed here are 17 T cell receptor beta chains from one sample, sequenced in a study of shared clonotypes between healthy human individuals. The protocol was immunoSEQ multiplex PCR, while the TCRdb copy is restricted to in-frame clones and leaves out a portion. The table lists about 680,000 clones, roughly nine tenths of them singletons. CD8 cells classed as naive were CD45RO-negative and positively selected for CCR7, excluding terminally differentiated effector memory CD45RA+ cells. The sample comprised naive CD8+ T cells sorted from blood. These receptors all stem from a man aged 30 to 45 in good health.

This rearrangement joins TRBV7-9 to TRBJ1-5; D not resolved. The germline V and J ends were trimmed by 5 bases and 4 bases, with 18 bases remaining between them. Germline V gene sequence: CDR1 SEHNR, CDR2 FQNEAQ (reference sequence). This CDR3 has 16 amino acids. The CDR3: CASSPARTSPNQPQHF. In DNA, the CDR3 is TGTGCCAGCAGCCCAGCCCGGACCTCACCGAATCAGCCCCAGCATTTT.

In DNA, the CDR3 is TGTGCCAGCAGCGTAGATAGCGGGATGGCAGATACGCAGTATTTT. It translates to CASSVDSGMADTQYF. This sequence joins TRBV9 and TRBJ2-3, with TRBD2 matching 8 bases. The V gene's germline CDR1 is SGDLS and CDR2 YYNGEE. The trim removed 0 bases at V and 4 bases at J, leaving 4 bases unmatched. The CDR3 is 15 amino acids.

The chain has TRBV7-9 and TRBJ2-3; TRBD2 is a possible D gene (7 bases). CDR3 length equals 15 residues. The germline CDR1 and CDR2 sequences are SEHNR and FQNEAQ (reference sequence). Trimming removed 1 base at V and 6 bases at J, with 14 bases between. This chain's CDR3 is CASSLVAGAEDTQYF. CDR3 nucleotides: TGTGCCAGCAGCTTAGTGGCGGGGGCGGAGGATACGCAGTATTTT.

The chain recombines TRBV27 with TRBJ2-1; D is perhaps TRBD2 (5 bases). Per germline, CDR1 MNHEY and CDR2 SMNVEV (reference sequence). V shed 4 bases and J shed 0 bases, with 13 bases lying between them. The CDR3 contains 16 residues. CDR3 in amino acids: CASSWTAASSYNEQFF. CDR3 in DNA: TGTGCCAGCAGTTGGACTGCGGCGAGCTCCTACAATGAGCAGTTCTTC.

The chain links TRBV5-6 to TRBJ2-3; 7 bases align to TRBD2. Trimming removed 4 bases from V and 0 bases from J; junction bases left unmatched: 8. CDR1 and CDR2 from the germline V gene are SGHDT and YYEEEE. This CDR3 comprises 16 residues. The CDR3 sequence: CASSRPTSSSTDTQYF. In DNA form, the CDR3 reads TGTGCCAGCAGCCGCCCGACTAGCTCTAGCACAGATACGCAGTATTTT.

V and J are TRBV14 and TRBJ2-7, with 8 bases matching TRBD2. CDR1 is SGHDN, CDR2 FVKESK, per germline. The CDR3 runs 14 residues. The trim removed 1 base at V and 9 bases at J, leaving 8 bases unmatched. Written as DNA, the CDR3 is TGTGCCAGCAGCCAAGGACTAGCGAGAAATGCGCAGTACTTC. This codes for CASSQGLARNAQYF.

This sequence joins TRBV15 and TRBJ2-7; 7 bases are shared with TRBD2. Germline CDR1 reads LNHNV; CDR2 reads YYDKDF (reference sequence). CDR3 length equals 14 residues. V shed 8 bases and J 2 bases; nucleotides not matched to a gene: 9. The CDR3 here is CATQRLARTYEQYF. The CDR3 region has the DNA TGTGCCACCCAACGACTAGCACGGACCTACGAGCAGTACTTC.

The chain combines TRBV28 with TRBJ2-1, with a possible D match to TRBD1 (6 bases). Germline V gene data show CDR1 as MDHEN and CDR2 as SYDVKM. V lost 6 bases and J lost 7, with 13 bases in between. This CDR3 has 13 amino acids. The chain's CDR3 is CASRYYRANEQFF. The CDR3 DNA reads as TGTGCCAGCAGGTACTACAGGGCAAATGAGCAGTTCTTC.

For the CDR3, the DNA is TGTGCCAGCAGCTTACTCCTAGCTAACTATGGCTACACCTTC. Translated: CASSLLLANYGYTF. V is TRBV7-8 and J is TRBJ1-2, with no clear D. V was pared by 2 bases and J by 0 bases, with 7 bases between. Per germline, CDR1 SGHVS and CDR2 FQNEAQ. The CDR3 is made up of 14 amino acids.

The chain combines TRBV7-2 with TRBJ1-1; D not certain. V was shortened by 1 base and J by 4 bases, with 10 bases between the two germline ends. CDR3 length: 14 amino acids. The germline V gene has CDR1 SGHTA and CDR2 FQGNSA. The CDR3 DNA follows: TGTGCCAGCAGCTTAGAAGGAGGGAGCACTGAAGCTTTCTTT. It specifies CASSLEGGSTEAFF. Using reference TRBV7-2 and TRBJ1-1 for the parts outside the CDR3, the full variable domain is GAGVSQSPSNKVTEKGKDVELRCDPISGHTALYWYRQSLGQGLEFLIYFQGNSAPDKSGLPSDRFSAERTGGSVSTLTIQRTQQEDSAVYLCASSLEGGSTEAFFGQGTRLTVV.

The table lists this clone with a few counts. The V and J genes are TRBV4-1 and TRBJ2-7; either TRBD1 or TRBD2 may supply D (5 bases each). This CDR3 contains 15 residues. The V and J ends lost 3 bases and 7 bases respectively, with 19 bases between them. Germline values: CDR1 MGHRA, CDR2 YSYEKL. In DNA, the CDR3 is TGCGCCAGCAGCCAGAACGGGATAGGGGAGAGAGAGCAGTACTTC. Protein product: CASSQNGIGEREQYF.

The CDR3 is CASSLSRTGGGRELFF. CDR3 sequence (DNA): TGTGCCAGCAGTTTGTCTCGGACAGGGGGCGGGCGGGAGCTGTTTTTT. This rearrangement joins TRBV27 to TRBJ2-2; TRBD1 matches 11 bases. The CDR3 consists of 16 residues. The V gene end was trimmed by 3 bases and the J gene end by 9 bases; junction bases not matched to a gene: 9. Germline CDR1 MNHEY, CDR2 SMNVEV (reference sequence).

The CDR3 loop is CASKVRDGGNQPQHF. The CDR3 nucleotides are TGTGCCAGTAAGGTAAGGGATGGGGGCAATCAGCCCCAGCATTTT. V is TRBV19 and J is TRBJ1-5; D remains unclear. Trimming shortened V by 7 bases and J by 2 bases, and 15 bases separated the two germline ends. CDR3 length: 15 amino acids. CDR1 and CDR2 from the germline V gene are LNHDA and SQIVND (reference sequence).

The CDR3 nucleotides are TGCGCCAGCAGCCAAGGGATGTTAGCGGGAGGCCGGGGAGAGACCCAGTACTTC. Its translation is CASSQGMLAGGRGETQYF. This rearrangement joins TRBV4-1 to TRBJ2-5, with 10 positions matching TRBD2. V lost 1 base to trimming and J lost 4 bases; unmatched junction nucleotides: 12. Germline CDR1 is MGHRA and CDR2 is YSYEKL. The CDR3 length is 18 residues.

The chain employs TRBV28 and TRBJ2-7; 10 positions agree with TRBD2. The CDR3 length is 17 residues. Germline V gene lookup returns CDR1 MDHEN and CDR2 SYDVKM. The J segment lost 3 bases and the V segment lost 4 bases, leaving 12 bases of the junction unmatched. CDR3 loop: CASSSQTLAGRLYEQYF. CDR3 nucleotide sequence: TGTGCCAGCAGTTCCCAAACACTAGCGGGACGGCTCTACGAGCAGTACTTC.

This clone has just one count. Germline and junction disagree at one end, which may indicate a read error. Other DNA variants within this sample encode the same CDR3. The chain carries TRBV14 and TRBJ2-3, with TRBD2 matching 7 bases. The CDR3 spans 17 residues. In germline, CDR1 is SGHDN, CDR2 FVKESK. Here the CDR3 reads CASSQGRRERWADTQYF. The CDR3 nucleotides read TGTGCCAGTAGCCAAGGCCGGCGGGAGAGGTGGGCAGATACGCAGTATTTT.

J is TRBJ2-1 and V is TRBV6-1; D is possibly TRBD2 (5 bases). The germline CDR1 and CDR2 sequences are MNHNS and SASEGT. The V end lost 9 bases, the J end lost 12 bases, and 24 bases lay between the germline ends. The CDR3 length is 14 residues. CDR3 DNA sequence: TGTGCCAGGACCGAGGCTAGCTCTATCGATGGGCAGTTCTTC. Protein product: CARTEASSIDGQFF.